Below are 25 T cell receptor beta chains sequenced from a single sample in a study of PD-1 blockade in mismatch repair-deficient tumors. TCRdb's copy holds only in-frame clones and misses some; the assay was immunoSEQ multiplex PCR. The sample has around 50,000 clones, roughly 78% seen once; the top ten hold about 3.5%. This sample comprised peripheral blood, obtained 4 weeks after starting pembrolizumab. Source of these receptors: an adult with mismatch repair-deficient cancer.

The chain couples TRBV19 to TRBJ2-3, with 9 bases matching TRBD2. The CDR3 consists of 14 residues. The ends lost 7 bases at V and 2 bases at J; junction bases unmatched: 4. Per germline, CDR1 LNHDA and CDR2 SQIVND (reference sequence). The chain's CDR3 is CASMLAGVTDTQYF. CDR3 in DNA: TGTGCCAGTATGTTAGCGGGAGTCACAGATACGCAGTATTTT.

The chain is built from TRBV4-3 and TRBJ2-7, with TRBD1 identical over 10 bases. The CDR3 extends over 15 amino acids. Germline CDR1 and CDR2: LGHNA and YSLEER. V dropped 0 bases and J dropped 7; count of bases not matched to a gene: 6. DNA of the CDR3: TGCGCCAGCAGCCAAGATTGGGACAGGGGTGGGGAGCAGTACTTC. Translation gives CASSQDWDRGGEQYF.

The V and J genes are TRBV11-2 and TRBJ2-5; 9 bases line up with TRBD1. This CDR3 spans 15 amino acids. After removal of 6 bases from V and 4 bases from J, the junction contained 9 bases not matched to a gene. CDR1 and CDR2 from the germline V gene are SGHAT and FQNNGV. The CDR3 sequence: CASSTPGTGLETQYF. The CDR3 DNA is TGTGCCAGCAGTACTCCCGGGACAGGGCTAGAGACCCAGTACTTC.

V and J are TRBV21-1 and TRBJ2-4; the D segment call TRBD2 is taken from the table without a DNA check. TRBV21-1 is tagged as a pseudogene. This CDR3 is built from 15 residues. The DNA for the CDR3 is TGTGCCAGCAGCAAAGGGGACTTAGCCAAAAACATTCAGTACTTC. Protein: CASSKGDLAKNIQYF.

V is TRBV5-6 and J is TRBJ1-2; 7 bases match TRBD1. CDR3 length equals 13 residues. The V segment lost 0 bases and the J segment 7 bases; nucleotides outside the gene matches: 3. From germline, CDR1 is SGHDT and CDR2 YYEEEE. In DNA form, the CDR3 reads TGTGCCAGCAGCTTGGGACAGGGATTTGGCTACACCTTC. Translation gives CASSLGQGFGYTF.

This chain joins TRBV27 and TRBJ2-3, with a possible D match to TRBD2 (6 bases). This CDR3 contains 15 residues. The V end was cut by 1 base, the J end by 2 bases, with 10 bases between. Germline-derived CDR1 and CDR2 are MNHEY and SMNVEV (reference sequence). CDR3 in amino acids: CASSLFAGPTDTQYF. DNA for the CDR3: TGTGCCAGCAGTTTATTTGCGGGACCCACAGATACGCAGTATTTT.

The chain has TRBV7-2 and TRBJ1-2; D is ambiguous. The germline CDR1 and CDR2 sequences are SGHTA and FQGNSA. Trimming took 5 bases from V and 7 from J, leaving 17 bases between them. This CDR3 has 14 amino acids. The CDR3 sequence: CASSLGGSVRGYTF. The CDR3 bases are TGTGCCAGCAGCCTCGGTGGCAGCGTGCGTGGCTACACCTTC.

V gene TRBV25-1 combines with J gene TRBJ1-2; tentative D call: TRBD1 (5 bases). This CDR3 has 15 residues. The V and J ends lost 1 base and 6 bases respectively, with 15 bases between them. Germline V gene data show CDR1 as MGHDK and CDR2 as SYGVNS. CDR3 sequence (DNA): TGTGCCAGCAGTGAATTGGCCGTCAGGGAGGATGGCTACACCTTC. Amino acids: CASSELAVREDGYTF.

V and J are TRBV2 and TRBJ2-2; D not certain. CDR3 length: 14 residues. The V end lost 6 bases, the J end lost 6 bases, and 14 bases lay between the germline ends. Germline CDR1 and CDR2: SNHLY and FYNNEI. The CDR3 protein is CASRPGQKAGELFF. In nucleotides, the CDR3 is TGTGCCAGCAGGCCGGGCCAGAAGGCCGGGGAGCTGTTTTTT.

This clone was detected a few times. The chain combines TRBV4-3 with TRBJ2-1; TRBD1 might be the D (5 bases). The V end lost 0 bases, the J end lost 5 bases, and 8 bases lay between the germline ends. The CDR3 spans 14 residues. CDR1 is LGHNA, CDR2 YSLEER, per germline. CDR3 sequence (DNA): TGCGCCAGCAGCCAAGACTCAGGGAACAATGAGCAGTTCTTC. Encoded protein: CASSQDSGNNEQFF.

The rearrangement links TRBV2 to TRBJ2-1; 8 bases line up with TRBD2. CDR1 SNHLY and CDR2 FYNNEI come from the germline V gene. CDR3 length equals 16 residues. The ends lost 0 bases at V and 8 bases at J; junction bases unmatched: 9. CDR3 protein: CASSEARLAGFYEQFF. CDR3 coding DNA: TGTGCCAGCAGTGAAGCGCGGTTAGCGGGATTTTATGAGCAGTTCTTC.

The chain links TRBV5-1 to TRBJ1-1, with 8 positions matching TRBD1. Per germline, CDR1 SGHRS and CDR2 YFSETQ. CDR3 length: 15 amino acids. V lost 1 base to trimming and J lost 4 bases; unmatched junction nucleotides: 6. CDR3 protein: CASSLMGQAGTEAFF. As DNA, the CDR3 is TGCGCCAGCAGCTTGATGGGACAGGCGGGCACTGAAGCTTTCTTT.

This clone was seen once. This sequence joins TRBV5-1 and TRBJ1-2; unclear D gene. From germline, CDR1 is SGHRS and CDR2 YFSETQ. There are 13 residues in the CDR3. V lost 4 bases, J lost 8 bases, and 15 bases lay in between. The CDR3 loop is CASSPGVPGGYTF. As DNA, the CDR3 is TGCGCCAGCAGCCCCGGGGTTCCGGGAGGCTACACCTTC.

The CDR3 here is CASSIGGTTYQPQHF. The CDR3 nucleotides are TGTGCCAGTAGTATAGGGGGGACAACTTATCAGCCCCAGCATTTT. This chain links TRBV19 with TRBJ1-5, with D tentatively TRBD1 (6 bases). Per the germline V gene, CDR1 is LNHDA and CDR2 is SQIVND (reference sequence). CDR3 size: 15 residues. The V gene lost 1 base and the J gene lost 5 bases, with 12 bases spanning the gap.

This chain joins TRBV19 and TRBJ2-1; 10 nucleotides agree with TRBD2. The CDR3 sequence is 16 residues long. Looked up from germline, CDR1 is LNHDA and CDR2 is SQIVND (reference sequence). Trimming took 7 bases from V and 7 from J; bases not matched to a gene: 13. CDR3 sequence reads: CASNSGRAGARNEQFF. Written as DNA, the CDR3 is TGTGCCAGTAACAGCGGGAGGGCCGGGGCGAGGAATGAGCAGTTCTTC.

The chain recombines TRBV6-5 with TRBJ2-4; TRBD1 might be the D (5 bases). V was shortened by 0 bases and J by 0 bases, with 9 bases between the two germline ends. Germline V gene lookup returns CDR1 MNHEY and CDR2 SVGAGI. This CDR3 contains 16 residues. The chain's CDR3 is CASSYSMGLAKNIQYF. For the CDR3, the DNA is TGTGCCAGCAGTTACTCGATGGGGCTAGCCAAAAACATTCAGTACTTC.

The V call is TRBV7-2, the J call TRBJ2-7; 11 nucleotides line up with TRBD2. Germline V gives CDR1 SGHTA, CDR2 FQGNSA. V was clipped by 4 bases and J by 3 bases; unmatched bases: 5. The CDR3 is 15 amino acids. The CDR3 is CASSSSGGTFYEQYF. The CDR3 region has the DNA TGTGCCAGCAGCTCTAGCGGGGGGACTTTCTACGAGCAGTACTTC.

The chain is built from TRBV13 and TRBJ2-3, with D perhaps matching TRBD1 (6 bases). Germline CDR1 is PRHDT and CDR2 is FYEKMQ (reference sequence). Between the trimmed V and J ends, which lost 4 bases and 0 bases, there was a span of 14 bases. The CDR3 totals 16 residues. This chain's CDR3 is CASSSSGVTSTDTQYF. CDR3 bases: TGTGCCAGCAGCTCCTCAGGGGTCACTAGCACAGATACGCAGTATTTT. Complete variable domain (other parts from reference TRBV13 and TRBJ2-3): AAGVIQSPRHLIKEKRETATLKCYPIPRHDTVYWYQQGPGQDPQFLISFYEKMQSDKGSIPDRFSAQQFSDYHSELNMSSLELGDSALYFCASSSSGVTSTDTQYFGPGTRLTVL.

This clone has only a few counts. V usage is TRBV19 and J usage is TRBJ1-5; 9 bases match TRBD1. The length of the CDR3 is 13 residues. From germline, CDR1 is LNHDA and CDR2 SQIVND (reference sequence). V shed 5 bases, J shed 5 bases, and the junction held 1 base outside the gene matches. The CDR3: CASSDRGDQPQHF. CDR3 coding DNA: TGTGCCAGTAGTGACAGGGGGGATCAGCCCCAGCATTTT.

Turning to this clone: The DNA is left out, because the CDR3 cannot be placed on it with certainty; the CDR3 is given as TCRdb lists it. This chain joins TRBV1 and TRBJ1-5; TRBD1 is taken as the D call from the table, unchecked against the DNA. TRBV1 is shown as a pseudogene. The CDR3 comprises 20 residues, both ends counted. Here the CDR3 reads CTSSHFGQGSPPLPYQPQHF.

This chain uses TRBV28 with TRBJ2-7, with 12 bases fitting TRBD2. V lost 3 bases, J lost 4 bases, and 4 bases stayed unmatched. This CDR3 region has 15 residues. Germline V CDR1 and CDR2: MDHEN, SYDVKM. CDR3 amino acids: CASSLWTSGKYEQYF. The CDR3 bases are TGTGCCAGCAGTTTGTGGACTAGCGGGAAATACGAGCAGTACTTC.

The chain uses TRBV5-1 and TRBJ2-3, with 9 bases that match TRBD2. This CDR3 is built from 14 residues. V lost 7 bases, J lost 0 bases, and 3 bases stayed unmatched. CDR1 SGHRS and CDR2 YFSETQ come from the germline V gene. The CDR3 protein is CASALAGSTDTQYF. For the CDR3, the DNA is TGCGCCAGCGCCCTAGCGGGAAGCACAGATACGCAGTATTTT.

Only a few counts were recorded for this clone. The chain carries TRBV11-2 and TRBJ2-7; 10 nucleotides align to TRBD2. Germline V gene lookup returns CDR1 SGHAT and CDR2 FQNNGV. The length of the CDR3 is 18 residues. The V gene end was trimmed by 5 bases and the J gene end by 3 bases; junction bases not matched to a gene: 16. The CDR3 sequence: CASSPLSRTSGKIYEQYF. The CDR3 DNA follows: TGTGCCAGCAGCCCCCTCTCCCGAACTAGCGGGAAAATCTACGAGCAGTACTTC.

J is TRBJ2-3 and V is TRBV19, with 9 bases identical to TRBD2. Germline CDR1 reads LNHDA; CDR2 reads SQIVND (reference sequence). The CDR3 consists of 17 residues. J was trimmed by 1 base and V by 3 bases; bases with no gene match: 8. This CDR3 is CASSMMLAGVGTDTQYF. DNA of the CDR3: TGTGCCAGTAGTATGATGTTAGCGGGAGTGGGCACAGATACGCAGTATTTT.

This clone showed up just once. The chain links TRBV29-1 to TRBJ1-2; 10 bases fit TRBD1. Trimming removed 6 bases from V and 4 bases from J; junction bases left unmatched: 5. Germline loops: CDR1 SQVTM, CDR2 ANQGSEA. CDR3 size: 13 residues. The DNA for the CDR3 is TGCAGCGTCGAGACAGGGGGCAGCTATGGCTACACCTTC. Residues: CSVETGGSYGYTF. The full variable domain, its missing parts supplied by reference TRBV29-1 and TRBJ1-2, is SAVISQKPSRDICQRGTSLTIQCQVDSQVTMMFWYRQQPGQSLTLIATANQGSEATYESGFVIDKFPISRPNLTFSTLTVSNMSPEDSSIYLCSVETGGSYGYTFGSGTRLTVV.